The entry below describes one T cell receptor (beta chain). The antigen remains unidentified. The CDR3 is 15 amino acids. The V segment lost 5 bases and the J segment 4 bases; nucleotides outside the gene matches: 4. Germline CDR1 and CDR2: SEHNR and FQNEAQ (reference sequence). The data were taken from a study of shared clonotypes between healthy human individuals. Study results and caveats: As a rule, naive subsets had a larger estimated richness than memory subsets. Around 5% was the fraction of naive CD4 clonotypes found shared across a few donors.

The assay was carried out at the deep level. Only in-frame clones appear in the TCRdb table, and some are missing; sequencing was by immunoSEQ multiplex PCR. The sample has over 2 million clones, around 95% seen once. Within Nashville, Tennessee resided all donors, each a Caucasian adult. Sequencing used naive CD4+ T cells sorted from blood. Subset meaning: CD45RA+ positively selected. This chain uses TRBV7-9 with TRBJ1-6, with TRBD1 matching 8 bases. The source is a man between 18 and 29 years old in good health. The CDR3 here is CASSPGTGYNSPLHF. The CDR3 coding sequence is TGTGCCAGCAGCCCAGGGACAGGATATAATTCACCCCTCCACTTT.